This TCR beta chain was obtained from a study of CXCR3-negative and CXCR3-positive naive CD8 T cells. As for this clonotype: As yet, its antigen is unknown.

Carrying UMI labels, the TRB cDNA libraries were prepared through 5' RACE. No DNA is given; TCRdb re-called the 5' RACE reads and lists each CDR3 protein once. This sample's table reports 100,000 to 150,000 distinct CDR3 sequences. Whole-study results and caveats: Naive cells with CXCR3 showed TRB CDR3s that were more hydrophobic than those in CXCR3-negative naive cells.

Per the germline V gene, CDR1 is SQVTM and CDR2 is ANQGSEA. This CDR3 has 12 residues. The naive CD8+ gate required CD45RO-CCR7+CD27+CD95- phenotype. The sequence was collected from a human donor in good health. Some clones in this sample may be carry-over from other donors' samples. Sequenced sample: naive CXCR3- CD8+ T cells from blood. The subset denotes: CD45RO-CCR7+CD27+CD95- naive CD8+ T cells lacking CXCR3 (TNR3-). The J gene is TRBJ2-7, the V gene TRBV29-1; the D call of TRBD1 rests on TCRdb alone, since no DNA is present to check it. The CDR3 loop is CSVEDQGGEQYF.